The rows below give T cell receptor beta chains drawn from one sample of a study of CD8+ T cells in alopecia areata. Here immunoSEQ multiplex PCR was the method, and the copy in TCRdb shows in-frame clones only, minus some. The sample yields about 290,000 clones, about 62% seen once. Source: CD4+ T cells sorted from blood, taken at week 24, from a patient treated with tofacitinib. These receptor sequences come from a human donor with alopecia areata. CDR3s include the opening cysteine and the closing phenylalanine or tryptophan. Fields, in order: D gene, clone size, J gene, V gene, CDR3 DNA, CDR3 protein. A D gene is named only where the DNA matches it firmly. Size values are once, few and many counts, or a class for expanded clones, and some rows have none.

d_call: .
clone_size: .
j_call: TRBJ1-1
v_call: TRBV15
cdr3_nt: TGTGCCACCAGCAGTGGCAGGGAGGGCACTGAAGCTTTCTTT
cdr3_aa: CATSSGREGTEAFF

d_call: .
clone_size: once
j_call: TRBJ1-2
v_call: TRBV5-1
cdr3_nt: TGCGCCAGCAGCATGGGGCATAGGGATGGCTACACCTTC
cdr3_aa: CASSMGHRDGYTF

d_call: .
clone_size: .
j_call: TRBJ1-4
v_call: TRBV28
cdr3_nt: TGTGCCAGCAGTTCCCAGGGGTCCGGTTGGGAAAAACTGTTTTTT
cdr3_aa: CASSSQGSGWEKLFF

d_call: .
clone_size: few
j_call: TRBJ2-7
v_call: TRBV7-8
cdr3_nt: TGTGCCAGCAGCTTAGGCCTTGGGACAAACGAGCAGTACTTC
cdr3_aa: CASSLGLGTNEQYF

d_call: .
clone_size: .
j_call: TRBJ2-4
v_call: TRBV5-6
cdr3_nt: TGTGCCAGCAGCTCTTCGACAAGGTTGGGGCTAGCCAAAAACATTCAGTACTTC
cdr3_aa: CASSSSTRLGLAKNIQYF

d_call: TRBD1
clone_size: .
j_call: TRBJ2-7
v_call: TRBV27
cdr3_nt: TGTGCCAGCAGAAGGACAGGTATGAACGAGCAGTACTTC
cdr3_aa: CASRRTGMNEQYF

d_call: TRBD1
clone_size: .
j_call: TRBJ2-5
v_call: TRBV23-1
cdr3_nt: TGCGCCAGCAGTCACTGGACAGGGGTCCAACAAGAGACCCAGTACTTC
cdr3_aa: CASSHWTGVQQETQYF

d_call: .
clone_size: .
j_call: TRBJ1-5
v_call: TRBV30
cdr3_nt: TGTGCCTGGGCTCCTCGGGGGGGCATCAATCAGCCCCAGCATTTT
cdr3_aa: CAWAPRGGINQPQHF

d_call: .
clone_size: once
j_call: TRBJ2-7
v_call: TRBV5-1
cdr3_nt: TGCGCCAGCAGCTTGGAAAACAGGGCCCTGATGGGCGAGCAGTACTTC
cdr3_aa: CASSLENRALMGEQYF

d_call: TRBD2
clone_size: .
j_call: TRBJ2-2
v_call: TRBV19
cdr3_nt: TGTGCCAGTAGTATTACGGGCGGGGGGACCCGGGAGCTGTTTTTT
cdr3_aa: CASSITGGGTRELFF

d_call: .
clone_size: .
j_call: TRBJ2-4
v_call: TRBV11-2
cdr3_nt: TGTGCCAGCAGTACAACAGGGATTCGTTGGAAAAACATTCAGTACTTC
cdr3_aa: CASSTTGIRWKNIQYF

d_call: .
clone_size: .
j_call: TRBJ2-7
v_call: TRBV9
cdr3_nt: TGTGCCAGCAGCGTAGGCCCTGCCGGGCCCTACGAGCAGTACTTC
cdr3_aa: CASSVGPAGPYEQYF

d_call: TRBD2
clone_size: .
j_call: TRBJ2-3
v_call: TRBV7-2
cdr3_nt: TGTGCCAGCAGTCTATCTAGCGGGGGACCCCGGGGCACAGATACGCAGTATTTT
cdr3_aa: CASSLSSGGPRGTDTQYF

d_call: .
clone_size: .
j_call: TRBJ1-2
v_call: TRBV5-1
cdr3_nt: TGCGCCAGCAGCTTCGACCCGAACTATGGCTACACCTTC
cdr3_aa: CASSFDPNYGYTF

d_call: .
clone_size: .
j_call: TRBJ1-2
v_call: TRBV29-1
cdr3_nt: TGCAGCGCGGGGGATCGCTATGGCTACACCTTC
cdr3_aa: CSAGDRYGYTF

d_call: .
clone_size: .
j_call: TRBJ1-1
v_call: TRBV29-1
cdr3_nt: TGCAGCGTTGAGCGGGTCATGAACACTGAAGCTTTCTTT
cdr3_aa: CSVERVMNTEAFF

d_call: TRBD2
clone_size: .
j_call: TRBJ2-4
v_call: TRBV7-2
cdr3_nt: TGTGCCAGCAGCTCCAGAACGAGCGGGGGGCTGGGCAAAAACATTCAGTACTTC
cdr3_aa: CASSSRTSGGLGKNIQYF

d_call: .
clone_size: few
j_call: TRBJ2-5
v_call: TRBV29-1
cdr3_nt: TGCAGCGTTGGAAGGGGGGGGTTCGTTTCGGGAGAGACCCAGTACTTC
cdr3_aa: CSVGRGGFVSGETQYF

d_call: .
clone_size: .
j_call: TRBJ1-5
v_call: TRBV29-1
cdr3_nt: TGCAGCGCCCAGGAGGGAGCTCAGCCCCAGCATTTT
cdr3_aa: CSAQEGAQPQHF

d_call: .
clone_size: .
j_call: TRBJ1-1
v_call: TRBV6-1
cdr3_nt: TGTGCCAGCAGTGAAGTGAACACTGAAGCTTTCTTT
cdr3_aa: CASSEVNTEAFF

d_call: TRBD1
clone_size: .
j_call: TRBJ1-3
v_call: TRBV11-3
cdr3_nt: TGTGCCAGCAGCTCGAGGGGGCCTGGAAACACCATATATTTT
cdr3_aa: CASSSRGPGNTIYF

d_call: .
clone_size: once
j_call: TRBJ1-5
v_call: TRBV28
cdr3_nt: TGTGCCAGCAGTTATCCCCTCGGGGATGGCAATCAGCCCCAGCATTTT
cdr3_aa: CASSYPLGDGNQPQHF

d_call: .
clone_size: .
j_call: TRBJ2-2
v_call: TRBV28
cdr3_nt: TGTGCCTCCGGTCTTGGGGGTGTGGTCACCGGGGAGCTGTTTTTT
cdr3_aa: CASGLGGVVTGELFF

d_call: TRBD2
clone_size: .
j_call: TRBJ2-1
v_call: TRBV7-7
cdr3_nt: TGTGCTAGCAGCCCTGGACTAGGATACAATGAGCAGTTCTTC
cdr3_aa: CASSPGLGYNEQFF

d_call: TRBD2
clone_size: .
j_call: TRBJ2-5
v_call: TRBV5-1
cdr3_nt: TGCGCCAGCAGCTTGAGGCTAGCGGGGCTACAAGAGACCCAGTACTTC
cdr3_aa: CASSLRLAGLQETQYF